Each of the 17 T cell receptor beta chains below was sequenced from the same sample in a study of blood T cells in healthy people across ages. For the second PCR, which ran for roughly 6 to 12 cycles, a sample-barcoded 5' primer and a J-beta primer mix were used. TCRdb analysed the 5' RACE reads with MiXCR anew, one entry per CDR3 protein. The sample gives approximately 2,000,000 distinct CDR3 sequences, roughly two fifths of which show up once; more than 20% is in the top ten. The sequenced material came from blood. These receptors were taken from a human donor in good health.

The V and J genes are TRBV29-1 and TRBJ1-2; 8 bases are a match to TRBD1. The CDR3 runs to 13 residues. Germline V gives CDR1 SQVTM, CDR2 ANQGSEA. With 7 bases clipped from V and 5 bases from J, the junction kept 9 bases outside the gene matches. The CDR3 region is CSARLGQDYGYTF. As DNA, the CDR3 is TGCAGCGCCCGACTGGGACAGGATTATGGCTACACCTTC.

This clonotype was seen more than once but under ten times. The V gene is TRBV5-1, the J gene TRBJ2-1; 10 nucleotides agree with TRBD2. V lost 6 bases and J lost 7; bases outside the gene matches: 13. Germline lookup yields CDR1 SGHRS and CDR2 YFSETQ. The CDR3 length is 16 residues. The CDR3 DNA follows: TGCGCCAGCAACATAGCGGGGGGTACCCCAAGGAATGAGCAGTTCTTC. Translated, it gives CASNIAGGTPRNEQFF.

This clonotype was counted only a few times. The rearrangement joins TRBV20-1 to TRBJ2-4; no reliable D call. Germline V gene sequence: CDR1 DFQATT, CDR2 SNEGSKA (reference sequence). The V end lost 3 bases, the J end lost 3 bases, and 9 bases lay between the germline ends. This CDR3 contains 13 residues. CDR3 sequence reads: CSARDVGKNIQYF. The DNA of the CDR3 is TGCAGTGCTAGGGATGTTGGCAAAAACATTCAGTACTTC.

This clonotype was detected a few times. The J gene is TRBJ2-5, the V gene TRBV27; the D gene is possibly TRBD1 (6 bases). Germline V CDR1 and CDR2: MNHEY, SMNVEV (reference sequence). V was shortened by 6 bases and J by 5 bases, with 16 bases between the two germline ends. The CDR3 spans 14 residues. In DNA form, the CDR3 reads TGTGCCAGCAGATCTACAGGGCTATTTGAGACCCAGTACTTC. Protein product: CASRSTGLFETQYF.

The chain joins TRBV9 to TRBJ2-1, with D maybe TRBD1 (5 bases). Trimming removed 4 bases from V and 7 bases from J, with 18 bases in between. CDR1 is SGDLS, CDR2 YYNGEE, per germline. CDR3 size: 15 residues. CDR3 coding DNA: TGTGCCAGCAGCATCGGACCCCAGGGTGGGAATGAGCAGTTCTTC. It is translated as CASSIGPQGGNEQFF.

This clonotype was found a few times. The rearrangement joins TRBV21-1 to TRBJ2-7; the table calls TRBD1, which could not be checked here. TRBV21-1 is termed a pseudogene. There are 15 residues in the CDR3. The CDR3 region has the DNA TGTGCCAGCAGCTCGCACCCCAGGGGTCTCTACGAGCAGTACTTC. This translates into CASSSHPRGLYEQYF.

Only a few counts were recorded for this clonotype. DNA of the CDR3: TGTGCCAGCAGCCCCCTCGGGGTATCTGGCGAGCAGTACTTC. Translating gives CASSPLGVSGEQYF. The chain uses TRBV7-8 and TRBJ2-4; a possible D gene is TRBD2 (5 bases). Matching the DNA end better, TRBJ2-7 makes the J call doubtful. This CDR3 contains 14 residues. Germline V gene data show CDR1 as SGHVS and CDR2 as FQNEAQ.

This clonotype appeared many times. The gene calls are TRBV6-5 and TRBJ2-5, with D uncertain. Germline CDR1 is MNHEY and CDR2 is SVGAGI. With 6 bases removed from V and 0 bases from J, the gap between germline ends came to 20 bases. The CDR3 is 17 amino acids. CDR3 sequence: CASSPESREIYQETQYF. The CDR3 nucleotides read TGTGCCAGCAGCCCGGAGAGTAGAGAGATATACCAAGAGACCCAGTACTTC.

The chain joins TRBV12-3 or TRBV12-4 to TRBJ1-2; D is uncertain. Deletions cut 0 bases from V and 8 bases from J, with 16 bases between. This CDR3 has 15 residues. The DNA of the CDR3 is TGTGCCAGCAGTTTAGCGGGGTTACAAATGGGAGGCTACACCTTC. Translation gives CASSLAGLQMGGYTF.

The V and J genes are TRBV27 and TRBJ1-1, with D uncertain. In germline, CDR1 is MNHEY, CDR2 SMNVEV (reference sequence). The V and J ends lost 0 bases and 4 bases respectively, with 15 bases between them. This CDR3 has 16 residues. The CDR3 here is CASSLSRREEGTEAFF. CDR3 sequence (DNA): TGTGCCAGCAGTTTATCGAGAAGGGAAGAGGGCACTGAAGCTTTCTTT.

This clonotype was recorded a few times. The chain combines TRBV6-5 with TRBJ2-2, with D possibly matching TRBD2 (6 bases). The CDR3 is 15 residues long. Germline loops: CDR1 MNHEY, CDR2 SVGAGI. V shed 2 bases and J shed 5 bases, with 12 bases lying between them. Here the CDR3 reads CASSYGGVLTGELFF. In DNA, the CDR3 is TGTGCCAGCAGTTACGGAGGGGTGTTAACCGGGGAGCTGTTTTTT.

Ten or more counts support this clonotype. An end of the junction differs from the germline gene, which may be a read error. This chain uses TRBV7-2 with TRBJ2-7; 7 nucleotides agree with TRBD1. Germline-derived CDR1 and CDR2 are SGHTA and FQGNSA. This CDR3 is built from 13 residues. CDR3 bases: TGCGCCAGCAGCTCCCGACAGGGTGGCGAGCAGTACTTC. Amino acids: CASSSRQGGEQYF.

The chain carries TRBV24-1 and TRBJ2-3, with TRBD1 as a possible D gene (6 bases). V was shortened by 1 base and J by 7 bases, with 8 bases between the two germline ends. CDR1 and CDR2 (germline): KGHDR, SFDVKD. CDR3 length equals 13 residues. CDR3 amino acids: CATSDFTGNTQYF. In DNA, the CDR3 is TGTGCCACCAGTGATTTCACAGGGAATACGCAGTATTTT.

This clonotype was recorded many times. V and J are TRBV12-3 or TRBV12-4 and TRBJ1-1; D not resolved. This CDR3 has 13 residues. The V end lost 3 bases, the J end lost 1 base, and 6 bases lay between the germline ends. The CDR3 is CASSFNGNTEAFF. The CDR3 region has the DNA TGTGCCAGCAGTTTCAATGGGAACACTGAAGCTTTCTTT.

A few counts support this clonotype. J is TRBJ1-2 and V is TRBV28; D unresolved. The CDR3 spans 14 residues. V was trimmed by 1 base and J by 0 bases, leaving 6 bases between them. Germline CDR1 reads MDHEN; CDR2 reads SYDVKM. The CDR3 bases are TGTGCCAGCAGTTTATACCGAGCTAACTATGGCTACACCTTC. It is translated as CASSLYRANYGYTF.

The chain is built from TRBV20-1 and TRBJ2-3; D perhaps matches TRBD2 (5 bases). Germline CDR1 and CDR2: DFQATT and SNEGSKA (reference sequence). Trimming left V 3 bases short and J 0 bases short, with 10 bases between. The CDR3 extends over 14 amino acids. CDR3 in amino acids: CSASRWTSTDTQYF. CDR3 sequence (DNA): TGCAGTGCTAGCAGGTGGACTAGCACAGATACGCAGTATTTT.

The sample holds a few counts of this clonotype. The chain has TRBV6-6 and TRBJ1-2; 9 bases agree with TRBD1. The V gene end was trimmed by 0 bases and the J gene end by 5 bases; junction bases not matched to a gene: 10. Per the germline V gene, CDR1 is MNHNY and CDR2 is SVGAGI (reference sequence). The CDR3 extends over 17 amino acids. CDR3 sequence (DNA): TGTGCCAGCAGTTACTCCAGACAGGGGGTCTCTATGTATGGCTACACCTTC. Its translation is CASSYSRQGVSMYGYTF.